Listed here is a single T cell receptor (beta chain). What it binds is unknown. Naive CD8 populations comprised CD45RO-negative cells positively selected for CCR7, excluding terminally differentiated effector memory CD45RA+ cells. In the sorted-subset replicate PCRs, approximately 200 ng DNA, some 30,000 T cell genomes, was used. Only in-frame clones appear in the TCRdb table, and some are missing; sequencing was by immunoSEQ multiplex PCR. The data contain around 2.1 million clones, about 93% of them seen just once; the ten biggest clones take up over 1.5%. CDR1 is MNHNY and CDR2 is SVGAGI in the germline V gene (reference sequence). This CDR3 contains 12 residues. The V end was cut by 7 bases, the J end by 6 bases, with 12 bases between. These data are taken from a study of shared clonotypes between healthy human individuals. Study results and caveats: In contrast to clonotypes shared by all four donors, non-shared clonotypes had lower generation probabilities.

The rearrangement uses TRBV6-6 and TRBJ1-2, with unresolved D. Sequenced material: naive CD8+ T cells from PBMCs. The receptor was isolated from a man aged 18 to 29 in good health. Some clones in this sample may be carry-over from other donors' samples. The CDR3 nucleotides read TGTGCCAGCACCCCTCGTTCCCATGGCTACACCTTC. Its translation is CASTPRSHGYTF.